This T cell receptor beta chain derives from a study of OX40 agonist ivuxolimab in advanced cancers. Patients with autoimmune history or systemic immunosuppression were excluded. Regarding the study as a whole: Clonal expansion among partial responders at 0.1-3.0 mg/kg ranked near the lowest.

Sequencing used immunoSEQ multiplex PCR; TCRdb keeps in-frame clones, though not all of them. The profile shows roughly 90,000 clones, around 85% of them singletons. The trim removed 5 bases at V and 4 bases at J, leaving 10 bases unmatched. This CDR3 spans 15 amino acids. Germline loops: CDR1 SNHLY, CDR2 FYNNEI. This clone has more than one count but fewer than ten. The target antigen is unknown. The sample consisted of CD4+ or CD8+ T cells sorted from blood, taken in a trial of the OX40 agonist ivuxolimab. The sequence was obtained from an adult with an advanced solid tumor such as melanoma, head and neck, liver or kidney cancer. The chain couples TRBV2 to TRBJ2-5; 7 bases match TRBD1. CDR3 protein: CASSRQGTPGETQYF. The CDR3 DNA is TGTGCCAGCAGTAGACAGGGAACTCCTGGAGAGACCCAGTACTTC.